The T cell receptor (beta chain) under discussion was sequenced for a study of cytomegalovirus exposure and HLA in healthy donors. Germline V gene data show CDR1 as GTSNPN and CDR2 as SVGIG (reference sequence). The CDR3 covers 14 residues. V was trimmed by 5 bases and J by 2 bases, leaving 15 bases between them. Primers for the PCR totalled 60 Vbeta and 13 Jbeta. Profiled with immunoSEQ multiplex PCR; TCRdb holds only in-frame clones, not every one. The sample shows about 60,000 clones, 60% to 85% of them seen only once. Sequencing used PBMCs. V is TRBV30 and J is TRBJ2-5; D is perhaps TRBD1 (7 bases). The TCR sequence derives from a woman between 40 and 50 years old in good health and CMV-seropositive. The CDR3 here is CAWGPRGRQETQYF. Here the CDR3 DNA reads TGTGCCTGGGGGCCCAGGGGGAGGCAAGAGACCCAGTACTTC.